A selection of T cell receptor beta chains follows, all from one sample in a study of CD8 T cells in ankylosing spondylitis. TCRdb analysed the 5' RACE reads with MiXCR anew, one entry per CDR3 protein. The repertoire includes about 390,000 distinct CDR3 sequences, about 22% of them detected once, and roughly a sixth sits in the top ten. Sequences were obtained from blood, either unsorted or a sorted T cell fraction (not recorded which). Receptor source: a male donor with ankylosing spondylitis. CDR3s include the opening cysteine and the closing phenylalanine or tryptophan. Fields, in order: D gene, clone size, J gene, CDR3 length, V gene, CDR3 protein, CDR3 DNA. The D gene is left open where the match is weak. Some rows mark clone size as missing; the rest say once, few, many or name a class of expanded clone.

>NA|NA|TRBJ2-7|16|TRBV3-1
CASSQESGGLSYEQYF
TGTGCCAGCAGCCAAGAGTCCGGGGGCCTCTCCTACGAGCAGTACTTC
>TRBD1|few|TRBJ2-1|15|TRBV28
CASSNDRASYNEQFF
TGTGCCAGCAGTAACGACAGGGCGAGCTACAATGAGCAGTTCTTC
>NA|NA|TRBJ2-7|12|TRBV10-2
CASSEFRGEQYF
TGCGCCAGCAGTGAGTTCCGGGGCGAGCAGTACTTC
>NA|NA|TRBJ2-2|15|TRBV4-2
CASSQGQPDTGELFF
TGTGCCAGCAGCCAAGGCCAGCCGGACACCGGGGAGCTGTTTTTT
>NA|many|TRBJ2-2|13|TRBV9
CASSVGQAGELFF
TGTGCCAGCAGCGTAGGGCAAGCTGGGGAGCTGTTTTTT
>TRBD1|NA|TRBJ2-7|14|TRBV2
CASIRLQGAMEQYF
TGTGCCAGCATCAGGTTACAGGGGGCTATGGAGCAGTACTTC
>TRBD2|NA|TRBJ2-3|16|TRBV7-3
CASSSTTSRRPDTQYF
TGTGCCAGCAGCTCAACGACTAGCCGCCGACCAGATACGCAGTATTTT
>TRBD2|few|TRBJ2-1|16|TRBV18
CASSPGLAGGSSEQFF
TGTGCCAGCTCACCCGGACTAGCGGGAGGGTCTAGTGAGCAGTTCTTC
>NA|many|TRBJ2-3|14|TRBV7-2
CASSLRTGTDTQYF
TGTGCCAGCAGCCTACGGACGGGCACAGATACGCAGTATTTT
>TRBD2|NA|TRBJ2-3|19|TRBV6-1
CASSTGLAEPPSIPDTQYF
TGTGCCAGCAGTACGGGACTAGCGGAGCCCCCAAGCATCCCAGATACGCAGTATTTT
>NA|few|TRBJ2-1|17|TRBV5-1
CASSFREMRGVTQSKFF
TGCGCCAGCAGCTTTAGAGAGATGAGGGGGGTTACCCAGAGCAAGTTCTTC
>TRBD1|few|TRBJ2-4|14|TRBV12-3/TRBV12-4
CASTWTGAGNIQYF
TGTGCCAGCACCTGGACAGGGGCCGGAAACATTCAGTACTTC
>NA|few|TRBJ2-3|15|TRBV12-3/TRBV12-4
CASSLWGERTDTQYF
TGTGCCAGCAGTTTGTGGGGGGAGCGCACAGATACGCAGTATTTT
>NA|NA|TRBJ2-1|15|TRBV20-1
CSARRGYPGANEQFF
TGCAGTGCTAGACGAGGGTACCCCGGGGCCAATGAGCAGTTCTTC
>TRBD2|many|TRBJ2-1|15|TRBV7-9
CASSGSGRAYNEQFF
TGTGCCAGCTCCGGTAGCGGGAGGGCCTACAATGAGCAGTTCTTC
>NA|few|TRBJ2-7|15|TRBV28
CASSFGGLTFYEQYF
TGTGCCAGCAGTTTTGGGGGACTCACCTTCTACGAGCAGTACTTC
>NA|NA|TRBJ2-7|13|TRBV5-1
CASSLGPSNEQYF
TGCGCCAGCAGCCTCGGCCCGTCGAACGAGCAGTACTTC
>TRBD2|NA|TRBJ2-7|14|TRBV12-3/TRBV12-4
CASSHTSGRNEQYF
TGTGCCAGCAGCCACACTAGCGGGAGGAATGAGCAGTACTTC
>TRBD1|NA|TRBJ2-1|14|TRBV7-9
CASREAGGYNEQFF
TGTGCCAGCAGGGAAGCAGGGGGCTACAATGAGCAGTTCTTC
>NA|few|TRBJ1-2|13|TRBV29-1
CSVERQGPYGYTF
TGCAGCGTTGAACGGCAGGGGCCCTATGGCTACACCTTC
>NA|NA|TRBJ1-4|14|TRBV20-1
CSARDAATPPQLFF
TGCAGTGCTAGAGACGCTGCTACACCGCCGCAACTGTTTTTT
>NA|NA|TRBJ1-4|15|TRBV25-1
CASSGSQGRGEKLFF
TGTGCCAGCAGTGGGTCACAGGGCCGCGGCGAAAAACTGTTTTTT
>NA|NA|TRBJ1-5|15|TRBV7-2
CASSFGGGSNQPQHF
TGTGCCAGCAGCTTTGGGGGAGGGAGCAATCAGCCCCAGCATTTT
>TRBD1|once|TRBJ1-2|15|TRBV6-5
CASSYTGQYNYGYTF
TGTGCCAGCAGTTACACGGGACAGTATAACTATGGCTACACCTTC
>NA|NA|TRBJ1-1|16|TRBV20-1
CSARTWVIGGGTESFF
TGCAGTGCTAGGACTTGGGTAATTGGGGGAGGTACTGAATCTTTCTTT
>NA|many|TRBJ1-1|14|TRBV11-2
CASSLTGRDTEAFF
TGTGCCAGCAGCTTAACGGGGAGAGACACTGAAGCTTTCTTT
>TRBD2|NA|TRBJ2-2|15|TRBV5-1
CASSFVLAGTGELFF
TGCGCCAGCAGCTTCGTGCTAGCGGGCACCGGGGAGCTGTTTTTT
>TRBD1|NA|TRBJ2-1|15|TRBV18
CASSPPGQGRNEQFF
TGTGCCAGCTCACCACCGGGACAGGGGAGGAATGAGCAGTTCTTC
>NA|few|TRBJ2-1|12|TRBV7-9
CASGGRTGEQFF
TGTGCCAGCGGCGGACGAACAGGCGAGCAGTTCTTC
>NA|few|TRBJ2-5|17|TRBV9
CASSVVAGNSPKETQYF
TGTGCCAGCAGCGTAGTTGCCGGAAACTCCCCCAAAGAGACCCAGTACTTC
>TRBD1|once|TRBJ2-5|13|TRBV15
CATSLTGGETQYF
TGTGCCACCAGCTTGACAGGGGGAGAGACCCAGTACTTC
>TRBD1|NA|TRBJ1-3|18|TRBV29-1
CSVEDLRDRVYSGNTIYF
TGCAGCGTTGAAGATCTAAGGGACAGGGTATATTCTGGAAACACCATATATTTT